These 29 T cell receptor beta chains share one sample of origin, sequenced in a study of CD8 T cells in Susac syndrome. Reverse transcription of 0.5 to 1 ug RNA used random hexamers. TCRdb reprocessed the immunoSEQ multiplex PCR reads with MiXCR, giving one entry per CDR3 protein. The profile shows roughly 180,000 distinct CDR3 sequences, just under 95% of them singletons. Sequencing input: CD4+ T cells from PBMCs. These receptors were taken from a human donor in good health.

The chain is built from TRBV9 and TRBJ2-6; D might be TRBD1 (5 bases). Per the germline V gene, CDR1 is SGDLS and CDR2 is YYNGEE. The V and J ends lost 0 bases and 0 bases respectively, with 7 bases between them. This CDR3 spans 16 amino acids. The CDR3, as DNA: TGTGCCAGCAGCGTAGGGGGCGACTCTGGGGCCAACGTCCTGACTTTC. As protein: CASSVGGDSGANVLTF.

The genes are TRBV29-1 and TRBJ2-3; either TRBD1 or TRBD2 may fit D (5 bases each). The CDR3 has 14 residues. CDR1 and CDR2 (germline): SQVTM, ANQGSEA. V dropped 6 bases and J dropped 0 bases, with 13 bases sitting between them. In DNA form, the CDR3 reads TGCAGCGTGGGGGTCTCCCTAAGCACAGATACGCAGTATTTT. Translating gives CSVGVSLSTDTQYF.

The chain links TRBV7-9 to TRBJ2-3, with 8 bases that match TRBD1. The CDR3 loop spans 15 amino acids. Trimming removed 4 bases from V and 2 bases from J; junction bases left unmatched: 5. Germline CDR1 SEHNR, CDR2 FQNEAQ (reference sequence). CDR3 DNA: TGTGCCAGCAGCTCTCAGGGGGCCTTCACAGATACGCAGTATTTT. Its protein product is CASSSQGAFTDTQYF.

CDR3 DNA sequence: TGCAGTGTAACAGGGGGCCCAGGGACTGAAGCTTTCTTT. Encoded protein: CSVTGGPGTEAFF. This chain joins TRBV20-1 and TRBJ1-1; 9 bases map to TRBD1. The CDR3 length is 13 residues. The germline CDR1 and CDR2 sequences are DFQATT and SNEGSKA (reference sequence). Unmatched junction bases numbered 8, after V lost 7 bases and J lost 5 bases.

This clonotype was seen just once. The J gene is TRBJ2-5, the V gene TRBV6-2 or TRBV6-3; D not resolved. The CDR3 sequence is 14 residues long. Deletions cut 7 bases from V and 5 bases from J, with 17 bases between. Germline V CDR1 and CDR2: MNHEY, SVGEGT. This chain's CDR3 is CASTMTRQEETQYF. The CDR3 DNA is TGTGCCAGCACCATGACCCGTCAGGAGGAGACCCAGTACTTC.

The DNA for the CDR3 is TGTGCCAGCAGCGTACAGGGCAATGAGCAGTTCTTC. It codes for CASSVQGNEQFF. The V and J genes are TRBV7-2 and TRBJ2-1; D may be TRBD1 (6 bases). Germline CDR1 SGHTA, CDR2 FQGNSA. V shed 5 bases and J shed 6 bases, with 8 bases lying between them. CDR3 length: 12 amino acids.

The gene calls are TRBV19 and TRBJ1-1; D uncertain. This CDR3 is built from 13 residues. Germline V gene sequence: CDR1 LNHDA, CDR2 SQIVND (reference sequence). V gave up 7 bases and J gave up 6 bases, with 15 bases separating them. The CDR3 DNA reads as TGTGCCAGTACTGATGGAGACCGGGCTGAAGCTTTCTTT. Translated, it gives CASTDGDRAEAFF.

J is TRBJ1-2 and V is TRBV28; tentative D call: TRBD1 (5 bases). There are 14 residues in the CDR3. With 2 bases removed from V and 8 bases from J, the gap between germline ends came to 15 bases. Germline loops: CDR1 MDHEN, CDR2 SYDVKM. CDR3 sequence reads: CASSLPGRVGGYTF. CDR3 bases: TGTGCCAGCAGTTTACCTGGCAGGGTAGGCGGCTACACCTTC.

The V and J genes are TRBV29-1 and TRBJ2-3; 9 bases line up with TRBD1. V lost 0 bases and J lost 4; bases outside the gene matches: 5. CDR1 and CDR2 from the germline V gene are SQVTM and ANQGSEA. The CDR3 spans 15 residues. As DNA, the CDR3 is TGCAGCGTTGAAGACCCGGGACAGGGACCAGATACGCAGTATTTT. It codes for CSVEDPGQGPDTQYF.

The V gene is TRBV20-1, the J gene TRBJ1-6; no reliable D call. The germline V gene encodes CDR1 DFQATT and CDR2 SNEGSKA (reference sequence). This CDR3 spans 15 amino acids. V was shortened by 0 bases and J by 9 bases, with 15 bases between the two germline ends. The CDR3 DNA sequence: TGCAGTGCTAGAGATTCCCACAGTGCGGTTTCACCCCTCCACTTT. It codes for CSARDSHSAVSPLHF.

This chain links TRBV6-5 with TRBJ2-7, with 10 bases fitting TRBD1. Germline V gene data show CDR1 as MNHEY and CDR2 as SVGAGI. This CDR3 region has 17 residues. After removal of 2 bases from V and 2 bases from J, the junction contained 9 bases not matched to a gene. Written as DNA, the CDR3 is TGTGCCAGCAGTTACGACCGACCCGGACAGGGGGCCTACGAGCAGTACTTC. Amino acid sequence: CASSYDRPGQGAYEQYF.

The chain has TRBV5-1 and TRBJ1-1, with D maybe TRBD1 (5 bases). The germline V gene has CDR1 SGHRS and CDR2 YFSETQ. The CDR3 runs to 14 residues. The V gene lost 4 bases and the J gene lost 1 base, with 11 bases spanning the gap. The CDR3 sequence: CASSGGLQNTEAFF. The CDR3 DNA sequence: TGCGCCAGCAGCGGGGGACTGCAGAACACTGAAGCTTTCTTT.

The chain has TRBV20-1 and TRBJ2-7; 16 bases are a match to TRBD2. V was pared by 6 bases and J by 2 bases, with 4 bases of the junction left unmatched. Germline-derived CDR1 and CDR2 are DFQATT and SNEGSKA (reference sequence). CDR3 length: 15 amino acids. The CDR3 DNA is TGCAGTGCCCCCGGGACTAGCGGGGGGGCCTACGAGCAGTACTTC. This codes for CSAPGTSGGAYEQYF.

This clonotype was recorded only once. The chain links TRBV9 to TRBJ2-3, with no clear D. CDR3 length equals 14 residues. From germline, CDR1 is SGDLS and CDR2 YYNGEE. The ends were cut back, 1 base at V and 4 bases at J, with 10 bases in the middle. CDR3 sequence (DNA): TGTGCCAGCAGCGTACACCAACTATCAGATACGCAGTATTTT. Translation: CASSVHQLSDTQYF.

The chain combines TRBV20-1 with TRBJ1-1; a possible D gene is TRBD1 (5 bases). This CDR3 contains 13 residues. Germline CDR1 and CDR2: DFQATT and SNEGSKA (reference sequence). V lost 6 bases to trimming and J lost 3 bases, with 14 bases between them. The CDR3 sequence: CSAGRGSDTEAFF. The CDR3, as DNA: TGCAGTGCCGGCCGGGGGTCCGACACTGAAGCTTTCTTT.

This clonotype was detected only once. The V gene is TRBV7-2, the J gene TRBJ2-7; possibly TRBD2 for D (5 bases). The CDR3 runs to 13 residues. In germline, CDR1 is SGHTA, CDR2 FQGNSA. Trimming pared 3 bases from V and 6 bases from J, leaving 12 bases between. CDR3 protein: CASSFSVRGEQYF. The CDR3 coding sequence is TGTGCCAGCAGCTTTAGCGTCCGAGGCGAGCAGTACTTC.

This chain uses TRBV11-3 with TRBJ2-1; no reliable D call. This CDR3 spans 12 amino acids. Per germline, CDR1 SGHNT and CDR2 YENEEA. V lost 6 bases to trimming and J lost 10 bases, with 13 bases between them. The CDR3: CASSRSHDEQFF. In DNA form, the CDR3 reads TGTGCCAGCAGTCGAAGCCATGACGAGCAGTTCTTC.

In this sample, this clonotype turned up a few times. J is TRBJ2-7 and V is TRBV6-1; D possibly corresponds to TRBD2 (6 bases). V was cut by 5 bases and J by 6 bases, with 14 bases left in between. CDR3 size: 13 residues. Per the germline V gene, CDR1 is MNHNS and CDR2 is SASEGT. CDR3 sequence: CASSHDEGGEQYF. CDR3 nucleotide sequence: TGTGCCAGCAGTCATGACGAGGGAGGCGAGCAGTACTTC.

The V and J genes are TRBV29-1 and TRBJ1-1; D gene uncertain. Germline V gene lookup returns CDR1 SQVTM and CDR2 ANQGSEA. The CDR3 length is 13 residues. With 7 bases removed from V and 7 bases from J, the gap between germline ends came to 19 bases. CDR3 sequence reads: CSAPKDLRGEAFF. In DNA, the CDR3 is TGCAGCGCACCCAAGGACCTCCGGGGTGAAGCTTTCTTT.

CDR3 coding DNA: TGCAGCGCTGGAGGGGAAATCACTGAAGCTTTCTTT. As protein: CSAGGEITEAFF. The gene calls are TRBV29-1 and TRBJ1-1, with D possibly TRBD1 on 5 matching bases. The V and J ends lost 7 bases and 4 bases respectively, with 13 bases between them. Germline values: CDR1 SQVTM, CDR2 ANQGSEA. The CDR3 sequence is 12 residues long.

The chain recombines TRBV4-3 with TRBJ1-1; D is uncertain. This CDR3 spans 12 amino acids. The V and J ends lost 0 bases and 7 bases respectively, with 6 bases between them. Germline values: CDR1 LGHNA, CDR2 YSLEER. CDR3 residues: CASSQDTGEAFF. In nucleotides, the CDR3 is TGCGCCAGCAGCCAAGATACGGGTGAAGCTTTCTTT.

The V call is TRBV3-1, the J call TRBJ2-5; D call uncertain. CDR1 and CDR2 (germline): LGHDT, YNNKEL (reference sequence). V lost 1 base to trimming and J lost 1 base, with 7 bases between them. The CDR3 covers 14 residues. The CDR3: CASSQVGGQETQYF. The CDR3 region has the DNA TGTGCCAGCAGCCAAGTAGGTGGCCAAGAGACCCAGTACTTC.

The chain uses TRBV5-1 and TRBJ2-3; 10 nucleotides match TRBD1. Trimming removed 4 bases from V and 5 bases from J; junction bases left unmatched: 7. This CDR3 spans 15 amino acids. Germline V gene data show CDR1 as SGHRS and CDR2 as YFSETQ. The CDR3 DNA sequence: TGCGCCAGCAGCCCGACAGGGGGCCGGCAAGATACGCAGTATTTT. It encodes CASSPTGGRQDTQYF. Full variable domain (rest looked up from reference TRBV5-1 and TRBJ2-3): KAGVTQTPRYLIKTRGQQVTLSCSPISGHRSVSWYQQTPGQGLQFLFEYFSETQRNKGNFPGRFSGRQFSNSRSEMNVSTLELGDSALYLCASSPTGGRQDTQYFGPGTRLTVL.

V usage is TRBV20-1 and J usage is TRBJ1-2; the D is unclear. Per the germline V gene, CDR1 is DFQATT and CDR2 is SNEGSKA (reference sequence). Trimming pared 7 bases from V and 4 bases from J, leaving 13 bases between. The CDR3 covers 12 residues. The chain's CDR3 is CSVVQQTYGYTF. CDR3 DNA sequence: TGCAGTGTTGTCCAACAGACCTATGGCTACACCTTC.

The chain links TRBV9 to TRBJ2-7, with no clear D. Between the trimmed V and J ends, which lost 0 bases and 2 bases, there was a span of 9 bases. This CDR3 region has 14 residues. Germline V CDR1 and CDR2: SGDLS, YYNGEE. The CDR3 DNA sequence: TGTGCCAGCAGCGTAGGACGGCTTCCCTACGAGCAGTACTTC. It specifies CASSVGRLPYEQYF.

The CDR3 region has the DNA TGCAGTGCTAGAGATCGTGGCAGCTCCTACGAGCAGTACTTC. It translates to CSARDRGSSYEQYF. The J gene is TRBJ2-7, the V gene TRBV20-1; D ambiguous. The CDR3 length is 14 residues. Germline lookup yields CDR1 DFQATT and CDR2 SNEGSKA (reference sequence). V was trimmed by 0 bases and J by 0 bases, leaving 9 bases between them.

V gene TRBV29-1 combines with J gene TRBJ2-3; D not resolved. Germline lookup yields CDR1 SQVTM and CDR2 ANQGSEA. The V end lost 7 bases, the J end lost 3 bases, and 11 bases lay between the germline ends. The CDR3 has 12 amino acids. Here the CDR3 DNA reads TGCAGCGCCCGAAAAGGAACAGATACGCAGTATTTT. This translates into CSARKGTDTQYF.

The V gene is TRBV20-1, the J gene TRBJ1-2; D is uncertain. Germline V gene sequence: CDR1 DFQATT, CDR2 SNEGSKA (reference sequence). V was clipped by 1 base and J by 8 bases, with 14 bases between them. This CDR3 is built from 13 residues. The CDR3 sequence: CSARAGGVSGYTF. The CDR3 DNA reads as TGCAGTGCTAGAGCTGGTGGGGTGTCCGGCTACACCTTC.

The chain links TRBV18 to TRBJ2-1; weak D call: TRBD1 (6 bases). CDR3 size: 16 residues. Germline CDR1 is KGHSH and CDR2 is LQKENI. Trimming pared 5 bases from V and 7 bases from J, leaving 21 bases between. The CDR3 DNA is TGTGCCAGCTCAACGTTCTCCGGACAGTCCGGAAATGAGCAGTTCTTC. This translates into CASSTFSGQSGNEQFF.